This T cell receptor beta chain was identified during a study of T cell changes during pregnancy in multiple sclerosis (dated 2019 in TCRdb). With regard to the full study: The study examined how the T cell repertoire changed over the course of pregnancy in women with multiple sclerosis.

The library was built by means of the immunoSEQ multiplex PCR assay. TCRdb re-hosts the immuneACCESS table, in-frame sequences only. Its copies lack some clones; in the studies checked, an unresolved V gene accounts for under half of them, and the cause for the rest is not known. The sample records tens of thousands of clones, 88% of which are singletons. About 5.5% of the sample belongs to the ten largest clones. This clone has only one observation. This clone's antigen is unknown. The sample holds no much larger clone one base away, and base qualities are not on file. The source of this sequence is a female donor in good health, enrolled as a control in a pregnancy study. Sequencing used CD8+ T cells from peripheral blood mononuclear cells, obtained after pregnancy.

This receptor carries the CDR3 CASSQAGEDGYTF. The base sequence is TGTGCCAGCAGCCAAGCCGGGGAGGATGGCTACACCTTC. Recombination joined TRBV4-2 with TRBJ1-2; there is no confident call for the D gene. Deletion took 1 base off V and 6 bases off J, with a span of 9 bases between the germline ends. The germline V gene supplies CDR1 LGHNA and CDR2 YNFKEQ. From cysteine to phenylalanine, the CDR3 is 13 amino acids long. Just the 39-base CDR3 DNA is kept, in frame starting at base 1.